The 31 T cell receptor beta chains given below trace back to one sample, sequenced in a study of T cells in Graves' hyperthyroidism and ophthalmopathy. TCR beta CDR3 regions were amplified from RNA transcripts. The primer set for the first-round RT-PCR of the TCR CDR3 was HTBI. In TCRdb, the multiplex PCR reads were re-called with MiXCR into one record per CDR3 protein. The data contain about 840,000 distinct CDR3 sequences, around 39% of them singletons. Sample: blood. These receptors were collected from a man aged 18 to 29 with Graves' hyperthyroidism.

In regard to this clonotype: A much larger clone sits a single nucleotide away, making a read error possible. This sequence joins TRBV7-9 and TRBJ1-5; 7 positions agree with TRBD1. The J segment lost 3 bases and the V segment lost 7 bases, leaving 6 bases of the junction unmatched. The CDR3 consists of 14 residues. CDR1 is SEHNR and CDR2 is FQNEAQ in the germline V gene (reference sequence). The CDR3 sequence: CASNPTGINQPQHF. The CDR3 nucleotides are TGTGCCAGCAACCCGACAGGGATCAATCAGCCCCAGCATTTT.

V is TRBV5-6 and J is TRBJ2-2, with D perhaps given as TRBD1 or TRBD2 (6 bases each). The CDR3 runs 14 residues. V dropped 7 bases and J dropped 6 bases, with 16 bases sitting between them. Per the germline V gene, CDR1 is SGHDT and CDR2 is YYEEEE. The CDR3 DNA sequence: TGTGCCAGCGCCCGGAGGGGGATGGCCGGGGAGCTGTTTTTT. Translated, it gives CASARRGMAGELFF.

Concerning this clonotype itself: Possible read error: a much larger clone is one base away. The chain is built from TRBV5-4 and TRBJ1-1; D is perhaps TRBD1 (5 bases). CDR1 is SGHNT, CDR2 YYREEE, per germline (reference sequence). The V end was cut by 3 bases, the J end by 11 bases, with 11 bases between. The CDR3 has 11 residues. The CDR3: CASSWGLRAFF. The CDR3 bases are TGTGCCAGCAGCTGGGGACTCCGCGCTTTCTTT.

This clonotype was observed a few times. The genes are TRBV20-1 and TRBJ2-5; no reliable D call. This CDR3 is 15 amino acids long. Germline values: CDR1 DFQATT, CDR2 SNEGSKA (reference sequence). V lost 1 base and J lost 0, with 12 bases in between. The CDR3 is CSARAWAQYQETQYF. The CDR3 coding sequence is TGCAGTGCTAGAGCCTGGGCCCAGTACCAAGAGACCCAGTACTTC.

The chain is built from TRBV14 and TRBJ2-7; 7 positions agree with TRBD1. CDR3 length equals 14 residues. The V gene's germline CDR1 is SGHDN and CDR2 FVKESK. Trimming took 5 bases from V and 6 from J; bases not matched to a gene: 10. The CDR3 coding sequence is TGTGCCAGCAGCTGGGCAGGGGGAGCTCGCGAGCAGTACTTC. Translated, it gives CASSWAGGAREQYF.

This clonotype was seen more than once but under ten times. The chain combines TRBV6-5 with TRBJ1-4; D gene uncertain. The CDR3 spans 14 residues. Trimming stripped 2 bases from V and 1 base from J, with 5 bases between. Germline values: CDR1 MNHEY, CDR2 SVGAGI. The CDR3 is CASSYERTNEKLFF. For the CDR3, the DNA is TGTGCCAGCAGTTACGAAAGAACTAATGAAAAACTGTTTTTT.

In this sample, this clonotype turned up once. The chain links TRBV5-1 to TRBJ2-5; TRBD2 aligns across 8 bases. Germline assignment: CDR1 SGHRS and CDR2 YFSETQ. V gave up 0 bases and J gave up 3 bases; unmatched junction bases: 4. The length of the CDR3 is 15 residues. CDR3 sequence reads: CASSLAGTRKETQYF. The CDR3, as DNA: TGCGCCAGCAGCTTGGCCGGGACTAGGAAAGAGACCCAGTACTTC.

The chain joins TRBV15 to TRBJ2-5, with D possibly TRBD1 on 6 matching bases. This CDR3 has 14 amino acids. The V and J ends lost 2 bases and 3 bases respectively, with 10 bases between them. Germline CDR1 LNHNV, CDR2 YYDKDF (reference sequence). In DNA form, the CDR3 reads TGTGCCACCAGCAGACCCTACAGGGAAGAGACCCAGTACTTC. Its protein product is CATSRPYREETQYF.

The table lists this clonotype with a few counts. This CDR3 is CASSLGATGSNEKLFF. The CDR3 DNA follows: TGTGCCAGCAGCTTAGGCGCGACAGGCAGTAATGAAAAACTGTTTTTT. The rearrangement uses TRBV7-8 and TRBJ1-4, with D perhaps matching TRBD1 (6 bases). The CDR3 loop spans 16 amino acids. The germline V gene has CDR1 SGHVS and CDR2 FQNEAQ. Between the trimmed V and J ends, which lost 1 base and 4 bases, there was a span of 13 bases.

This clonotype was seen a few times. The chain is built from TRBV6-1 and TRBJ1-5; the match to TRBD1 covers 8 bases. CDR1 and CDR2 (germline): MNHNS, SASEGT. The trim removed 3 bases at V and 9 bases at J, leaving 7 bases unmatched. This CDR3 has 14 residues. Here the CDR3 DNA reads TGTGCCAGCAGTGAGGGGACAGGTGCTCTGCCCCAGCATTTT. As protein: CASSEGTGALPQHF.

There are many counts of this clonotype. The V and J genes are TRBV19 and TRBJ1-5; D uncertain. CDR3 size: 13 residues. Trimming removed 5 bases at V and 8 bases at J, with 13 bases between. The germline gives CDR1 LNHDA, CDR2 SQIVND (reference sequence). CDR3 nucleotides: TGTGCCAGTAGTCCCGTCGGGTCGGAGCCCCAGCATTTT. Translated: CASSPVGSEPQHF.

With respect to this clonotype: Since a much larger clone is just one base distant, this may be a read error. The CDR3 sequence is CAISENAEQYF. CDR3 nucleotides: TGTGCCATCAGTGAGAACGCCGAGCAGTACTTC. This rearrangement joins TRBV10-3 to TRBJ2-7; D is unclear. The germline V and J ends were trimmed by 2 bases and 6 bases, with 5 bases remaining between them. The germline V gene has CDR1 ENHRY and CDR2 SYGVKD. This CDR3 comprises 11 residues.

In this sample, this clonotype turned up many times. The rearrangement links TRBV19 to TRBJ1-5; D is possibly TRBD1 (5 bases). The CDR3 consists of 16 residues. Germline loops: CDR1 LNHDA, CDR2 SQIVND (reference sequence). V dropped 3 bases and J dropped 4 bases, with 16 bases sitting between them. The CDR3 loop reads CASSMVRGNGNQPQHF. Here the CDR3 DNA reads TGTGCCAGTAGTATGGTGCGGGGGAATGGGAATCAGCCCCAGCATTTT.

This chain uses TRBV10-3 with TRBJ1-2; 7 nucleotides match TRBD1. The germline V gene encodes CDR1 ENHRY and CDR2 SYGVKD. V shed 10 bases and J 2 bases; nucleotides not matched to a gene: 16. The CDR3 runs 16 residues. For the CDR3, the DNA is TGTGCCAGCAGAAGGACCGGGACAGAGGTGAACTATGGCTACACCTTC. Translating it yields CASRRTGTEVNYGYTF.

The chain links TRBV15 to TRBJ2-2; the D is unclear. The CDR3 totals 13 residues. V was shortened by 0 bases and J by 6 bases, with 5 bases between the two germline ends. Per the germline V gene, CDR1 is LNHNV and CDR2 is YYDKDF (reference sequence). CDR3 amino acids: CATSRDLSGELFF. CDR3 in DNA: TGTGCCACCAGCAGAGATTTGTCCGGGGAGCTGTTTTTT. Supplemented by reference TRBV15 and TRBJ2-2, the full variable domain reads DAMVIQNPRYQVTQFGKPVTLSCSQTLNHNVMYWYQQKSSQAPKLLFHYYDKDFNNEADTPDNFQSRRPNTSFCFLDIRSPGLGDTAMYLCATSRDLSGELFFGEGSRLTVL.

The table lists this clonotype with a few counts. J is TRBJ2-5 and V is TRBV6-2 or TRBV6-3, with 10 bases lining up with TRBD2. J was trimmed by 3 bases and V by 5 bases; bases with no gene match: 3. This CDR3 region has 14 residues. Germline CDR1 and CDR2: MNHEY and SVGEGT. The CDR3 DNA follows: TGTGCCAGCAGTCGGACTAGCGGAAAAGAGACCCAGTACTTC. The encoded protein is CASSRTSGKETQYF.

The rearrangement joins TRBV25-1 to TRBJ1-2; D remains ambiguous. Trimming left V 11 bases short and J 3 bases short, with 16 bases between. The CDR3 sequence is 13 residues long. Germline V gene data show CDR1 as MGHDK and CDR2 as SYGVNS. In DNA, the CDR3 is TGTGCCGTCCGCAGGCATCCCGACTATGGCTACACCTTC. Its protein is CAVRRHPDYGYTF.

In the case of this clonotype: A much larger clone sits a single nucleotide away, making a read error possible. This chain uses TRBV12-3 or TRBV12-4 with TRBJ1-1, with TRBD1 matching over 10 bases. V trimming: 7 bases; J trimming: 6 bases; junction bases outside the gene matches: 5. The CDR3 totals 13 residues. In DNA form, the CDR3 reads TGTGCCAGCATTAGGACAGGGGGAGCTGAAGCTTTCTTT. Its protein product is CASIRTGGAEAFF.

The chain employs TRBV6-1 and TRBJ2-7; 9 nucleotides line up with TRBD1. Trimming took 5 bases from V and 6 from J; bases not matched to a gene: 8. This CDR3 is 14 amino acids long. The germline gives CDR1 MNHNS, CDR2 SASEGT. The CDR3 here is CASSPDRGTTEQYF. The CDR3 DNA follows: TGTGCCAGCAGTCCAGACAGGGGGACCACCGAGCAGTACTTC.

To note about this clonotype: Sequence at one end of the junction differs from germline and may be a read error. This chain uses TRBV7-9 with TRBJ2-7; D might be TRBD1 or TRBD2, each matching 6 bases. The CDR3 has 17 residues. Germline loops: CDR1 SEHNR, CDR2 FQNEAQ (reference sequence). CDR3 nucleotide sequence: TGTGCCAGCAGCCCCTTCTCGGGGGCTCTCGTCTCCTACGTGCAGTACTTC. Residues: CASSPFSGALVSYVQYF. Complete variable domain (other parts from reference TRBV7-9 and TRBJ2-7): DTGVSQNPRHKITKRGQNVTFRCDPISEHNRLYWYRQTLGQGPEFLTYFQNEAQLEKSRLLSDRFSAERPKGSFSTLEIQRTEQGDSAMYLCASSPFSGALVSYVQYFGPGTRLTVT.

The rearrangement joins TRBV2 to TRBJ1-4; 7 bases match TRBD1. Germline V gene data show CDR1 as SNHLY and CDR2 as FYNNEI. Germline trimming cut 6 bases from V and 11 bases from J; bases unmatched to any gene: 18. This CDR3 contains 16 residues. The DNA for the CDR3 is TGTGCCAGCAGCCGGGAACATGCCGGGACAGTGGTGAAACTGTTTTTT. It codes for CASSREHAGTVVKLFF.

There are many counts of this clonotype. The chain employs TRBV6-5 and TRBJ1-5; no clear D gene. CDR3 size: 13 residues. CDR1 and CDR2 (germline): MNHEY, SVGAGI. Deletions cut 3 bases from V and 3 bases from J, with 6 bases between. The CDR3 region is CASSYSANQPQHF. The CDR3, as DNA: TGTGCCAGCAGTTATAGTGCCAATCAGCCCCAGCATTTT.

The chain uses TRBV10-3 and TRBJ2-7, with 11 bases identical to TRBD2. CDR3 length: 15 amino acids. Trimming removed 11 bases from V and 6 bases from J; junction bases left unmatched: 15. Germline V lookup: CDR1 ENHRY, CDR2 SYGVKD. The CDR3 nucleotides read TGTGCCTGGAGTGTACTTAGCGGGAGGGCCGGCGAGCAGTACTTC. Translated, it gives CAWSVLSGRAGEQYF.

This clonotype was seen many times. This chain joins TRBV19 and TRBJ2-6; D is undetermined. Between the trimmed V and J ends, which lost 6 bases and 0 bases, there was a span of 15 bases. The CDR3 has 17 amino acids. Germline V gives CDR1 LNHDA, CDR2 SQIVND (reference sequence). CDR3 bases: TGTGCCAGTAGACAACCGGGCCCAAGCTCTGGGGCCAACGTCCTGACTTTC. Its protein is CASRQPGPSSGANVLTF.

This sequence joins TRBV20-1 and TRBJ2-7; the D call may be TRBD1 or TRBD2 (7 bases each). Germline loops: CDR1 DFQATT, CDR2 SNEGSKA (reference sequence). The CDR3 has 14 residues. V was clipped by 1 base and J by 7 bases, with 17 bases between them. This chain's CDR3 is CSARGGEGAREQYF. CDR3 in DNA: TGCAGTGCTAGAGGGGGGGAGGGGGCGAGGGAGCAGTACTTC.

The V call is TRBV5-1, the J call TRBJ2-7; 7 bases are a match to TRBD1. This CDR3 spans 14 amino acids. The germline CDR1 and CDR2 sequences are SGHRS and YFSETQ. The V gene end was trimmed by 4 bases and the J gene end by 7 bases; junction bases not matched to a gene: 11. The CDR3 loop reads CASSLGQPRGEQYF. The CDR3 bases are TGCGCCAGCAGCCTGGGACAGCCTCGAGGGGAGCAGTACTTC.

This clonotype occurred many times. V is TRBV10-1 and J is TRBJ1-4; D remains unclear. The germline V gene has CDR1 WNHNN and CDR2 SYGVQD (reference sequence). CDR3 length: 13 residues. V gave up 5 bases and J gave up 8 bases, with 12 bases separating them. CDR3 sequence (DNA): TGCGCCAGCAGTTTAAGGGAAGGCGAAAAACTGTTTTTT. Its translation is CASSLREGEKLFF.

The gene calls are TRBV5-4 and TRBJ2-2; tentative D call: TRBD2 (5 bases). The CDR3 extends over 14 amino acids. V lost 9 bases, J lost 1 base, and 13 bases lay in between. Germline V gene lookup returns CDR1 SGHNT and CDR2 YYREEE (reference sequence). CDR3 sequence reads: CATGVTVNTGELFF. The CDR3 bases are TGTGCCACCGGGGTAACGGTGAACACCGGGGAGCTGTTTTTT.

The genes are TRBV11-3 and TRBJ2-7, with D maybe TRBD1 (6 bases). The CDR3 loop spans 18 amino acids. Germline CDR1 and CDR2: SGHNT and YENEEA. Deletions cut 6 bases from V and 0 bases from J, with 24 bases between. The CDR3 loop is CASSLFGLAGESSYEQYF. CDR3 nucleotide sequence: TGTGCCAGCAGTCTCTTCGGGCTCGCAGGGGAAAGCTCCTACGAGCAGTACTTC.

This clonotype has at least ten counts. This rearrangement joins TRBV29-1 to TRBJ1-1, with TRBD1 identical over 7 bases. CDR1 SQVTM and CDR2 ANQGSEA come from the germline V gene. The J segment lost 3 bases and the V segment lost 3 bases, leaving 7 bases of the junction unmatched. CDR3 length: 14 amino acids. The DNA for the CDR3 is TGCAGCGTTGACCCGACAGGGATCGACACTGAAGCTTTCTTT. The encoded protein is CSVDPTGIDTEAFF.

At least ten counts were recorded for this clonotype. This rearrangement joins TRBV7-9 to TRBJ1-2, with D unresolved. The CDR3 runs 16 residues. CDR1 and CDR2 (germline): SEHNR, FQNEAQ (reference sequence). Trimming removed 1 base at V and 6 bases at J, with 18 bases between. CDR3 sequence: CASSLDVGRTGNGYTF. The CDR3 bases are TGTGCCAGCAGCTTAGACGTTGGCAGGACGGGCAATGGCTACACCTTC.